Below, one T cell receptor beta chain is given with its context. The table lists this clonotype with many counts. No antigen is known for it. Base qualities are not recorded, but no much larger clone differs from it by a single base. Libraries of naive CD8 T cells were generated from roughly 20,000 to 1,000,000 sorted cells, with 10%, 30% or 50% of the purified RNA used. On a BD FACSAria II, naive CD8 T cells were FACS-sorted as CD8+CD4-CCR7+CD45RA+ and collected into RLT Plus buffer. To test detection sensitivity, Jurkat RNA equivalent to more than 9 TCR copies was spiked into samples of about 19,000-1,000,000 naive CD8 T cells. CD8 T cells were enriched with RosetteSep CD8+ T Cell Enrichment Cocktail and Ficoll-Paque, followed by ACK red cell lysis. V loses 1 base of germline sequence and J loses 4 bases, and the interval between the two ends is 7 bases. The CDR3 starts with the cysteine, ends with the phenylalanine, and has 13 residues. The entry retains the CDR3 DNA only, 39 bases that are in frame from base 1. CDR1 and CDR2 were assigned from the germline V gene (reference sequence) as SEHNR and FQNEAQ.

These data come from a study of molecular identifiers for immune sequencing clone quantification (dated 2018 in TCRdb). For the study in its entirety: For a replicate experiment, RNA from approximately 20,000 or 100,000 naive CD8 T cells was divided into five aliquots, and four of the five aliquots were sequenced. This methods study benchmarked molecular-identifier clustering-based TCR repertoire sequencing (MIDCIRS) and TCR RNA copy counting, using CD8 T cells to do so. On the study overall, not on this receptor specifically: Spiked-in Jurkat TCR RNA equivalent to a single cell was reported to be detectable even among one million naive CD8 T cells. When barcode sub-clustering was not used, chimeric consensus sequences inflated TCR diversity, with chimeras reaching as high as 47%. In CMV-specific effector cells, over 99% of molecules were held by clones above 20 RNA copies, whereas under 1% of molecules were held by such clones in naive cells. The naive libraries included spiked-in Jurkat TCR RNA (over nine copies' worth), and this RNA is not part of the donor repertoire. Identical TCR molecules sharing a barcode could cause highly expanded clone sizes to be underestimated. About 2.9 recovered TCR RNA copies per cell were obtained by modeling, versus about ten by digital PCR, implying a capture efficiency of 25% to 30%.

The library was obtained by PCR. Sequencing instrument: NextSeq 500. Bulk TCR libraries were prepared as previously described, using TCR primers listed in Table S5. The Qiagen AllPrep DNA/RNA kit was used to purify total RNA. Reads from multiple sequencing runs of the same library were pooled before analysis. The authors' pipeline ran thus. Only reads with exact TCR constant sequence were kept, trimmed to 150 nt, and grouped by their 12-nt molecular barcodes. Within each barcode group, reads were sub-clustered at a 15% Levenshtein threshold, and quality-weighted consensus sequences were built per RNA molecule. Non-functional sequences were filtered out, along with any lower-count sequence sitting one edit away from another sequence. Based on fitting two negative binomial distributions, any barcode sub-cluster with under 20% of the maximum read count was discarded. The raw public data were reprocessed by TCRdb itself: fastp quality trimming at Q25, MiXCR clonotype calling, in-frame beta chains only. Every distinct CDR3 protein forms one entry, paired with its most common genes and DNA. These V and J calls derive from TCRdb rather than the authors' analysis. This sample is represented by more than 450,000 distinct CDR3 sequences; under 30% of them were singletons. The ten most abundant clones make up around 0.78% of the sample.

This chain joins TRBV7-9 to TRBJ1-1; the D gene cannot be named for sure. This sequence was found in a human donor in good health. Some libraries in this study had Jurkat cell RNA spiked in. The sequenced material came from naive CD8+ T cells from blood, with Jurkat cell RNA spiked in. In light of the paper, this sample's cell subset or site label describes: FACS-sorted CD8+CD4-CCR7+CD45RA+ naive T cells. The encoded CDR3 is CASSLGDSTEAFF. The bases read TGTGCCAGCAGCTTAGGCGATAGCACTGAAGCTTTCTTT. The full variable domain, with segments outside the CDR3 supplied by the reference TRBV7-9 and TRBJ1-1 proteins, appears as DTGVSQNPRHKITKRGQNVTFRCDPISEHNRLYWYRQTLGQGPEFLTYFQNEAQLEKSRLLSDRFSAERPKGSFSTLEIQRTEQGDSAMYLCASSLGDSTEAFFGQGTRLTVV.